What follows are 22 T cell receptor beta chains derived from one specimen sequenced in a study of shared clonotypes between healthy human individuals. Libraries were prepared by immunoSEQ multiplex PCR; TCRdb keeps only in-frame clonotypes and omits some of them. Among under 850,000 clones listed, roughly two thirds were seen once. Sequencing used memory CD4+ T cells sorted from blood. Noted subset: CD45RA-negative fraction. These receptors were collected from a woman in her thirties in good health.

The chain joins TRBV19 to TRBJ1-5; D call uncertain. This CDR3 is 15 amino acids long. V shed 3 bases and J shed 0 bases, with 9 bases lying between them. Per germline, CDR1 LNHDA and CDR2 SQIVND (reference sequence). The CDR3 nucleotides are TGTGCCAGTAGTATCACCCGATATAGCAATCAGCCCCAGCATTTT. It is translated as CASSITRYSNQPQHF.

This clone was seen a single time. The chain combines TRBV6-6 with TRBJ2-3; a weak D match, TRBD2 (5 bases). Germline V gives CDR1 MNHNY, CDR2 SVGAGI (reference sequence). This CDR3 has 15 amino acids. Trimming shortened V by 0 bases and J by 5 bases, and 12 bases separated the two germline ends. In DNA form, the CDR3 reads TGTGCCAGCAGTTACTCGAGGGTTCGAGGAGATACGCAGTATTTT. Translated, it gives CASSYSRVRGDTQYF.

J is TRBJ2-3 and V is TRBV4-1; D not certain. This CDR3 has 18 residues. Trimming took off 0 bases at V and 2 bases at J, with 18 bases between the two ends. Germline loops: CDR1 MGHRA, CDR2 YSYEKL. The CDR3 here is CASSQDRPKRRITDTQYF. The CDR3 bases are TGCGCCAGCAGCCAAGATCGACCGAAGAGGCGAATCACAGATACGCAGTATTTT.

The chain joins TRBV28 to TRBJ1-4; 7 nucleotides line up with TRBD1. The CDR3 spans 16 residues. Trimming took 8 bases from V and 0 from J; bases not matched to a gene: 9. In germline, CDR1 is MDHEN, CDR2 SYDVKM. CDR3 bases: TGTGCCAGCGTCCCGGGACAGCAAGCAACTAATGAAAAACTGTTTTTT. Protein: CASVPGQQATNEKLFF.

The rearrangement uses TRBV19 and TRBJ2-3; 7 bases line up with TRBD2. Unmatched junction bases numbered 10, after V lost 5 bases and J lost 5 bases. Germline lookup yields CDR1 LNHDA and CDR2 SQIVND (reference sequence). The CDR3 length is 15 residues. The CDR3 DNA follows: TGTGCCAGTAGTGCTCGAGCGGGATGGGGAGATACGCAGTATTTT. The encoded protein is CASSARAGWGDTQYF. Supplemented by reference TRBV19 and TRBJ2-3, the full variable domain reads DGGITQSPKYLFRKEGQNVTLSCEQNLNHDAMYWYRQDPGQGLRLIYYSQIVNDFQKGDIAEGYSVSREKKESFPLTVTSAQKNPTAFYLCASSARAGWGDTQYFGPGTRLTVL.

V usage is TRBV27 and J usage is TRBJ1-2; TRBD1 agrees at 7 bases. The CDR3 totals 17 residues. Germline CDR1 and CDR2: MNHEY and SMNVEV (reference sequence). V dropped 7 bases and J dropped 0; count of bases not matched to a gene: 14. The CDR3 DNA follows: TGTGCCAGCACCAGAAAGGGGGCCGCGACTCCTAACTATGGCTACACCTTC. Protein: CASTRKGAATPNYGYTF.

V gene TRBV6-6 combines with J gene TRBJ2-1; 9 bases match TRBD2. J was trimmed by 2 bases and V by 8 bases; bases with no gene match: 10. Germline lookup yields CDR1 MNHNY and CDR2 SVGAGI (reference sequence). There are 16 residues in the CDR3. Here the CDR3 DNA reads TGTGCCAGCTCTGGCTCGCTAGCGGGGACCTACAATGAGCAGTTCTTC. The encoded protein is CASSGSLAGTYNEQFF.

V and J are TRBV27 and TRBJ2-2; 8 bases agree with TRBD1. The germline CDR1 and CDR2 sequences are MNHEY and SMNVEV (reference sequence). This CDR3 has 13 residues. V shed 8 bases and J 6 bases; nucleotides not matched to a gene: 5. For the CDR3, the DNA is TGTGCCAGCCAGACAGGGGAGGCCGGGGAGCTGTTTTTT. Translated, it gives CASQTGEAGELFF.

This chain connects TRBV28 to TRBJ2-1; 9 bases line up with TRBD1. Looked up from germline, CDR1 is MDHEN and CDR2 is SYDVKM. CDR3 length equals 14 residues. J was trimmed by 4 bases and V by 7 bases; bases with no gene match: 5. The chain's CDR3 is CASIRDRVYNEQFF. The CDR3 coding sequence is TGTGCCAGCATCCGGGACAGGGTGTACAATGAGCAGTTCTTC.

CDR3 DNA: TGTGCCAGCAGGGGGAACCGGGACAGGGGGGGCCTTCGCCAAGAGACCCAGTACTTC. Its protein product is CASRGNRDRGGLRQETQYF. The J gene is TRBJ2-5, the V gene TRBV27, with 11 bases lining up with TRBD1. V gave up 6 bases and J gave up 1 base; unmatched junction bases: 16. The CDR3 runs 19 residues. Germline V lookup: CDR1 MNHEY, CDR2 SMNVEV (reference sequence).

The gene calls are TRBV9 and TRBJ1-4, with no clear D. The V gene lost 0 bases and the J gene lost 5 bases, with 11 bases spanning the gap. The CDR3 runs to 15 residues. The germline CDR1 and CDR2 sequences are SGDLS and YYNGEE. DNA for the CDR3: TGTGCCAGCAGCGTAGCTGTGACGGAGAATGAAAAACTGTTTTTT. Translation gives CASSVAVTENEKLFF.

The rearrangement joins TRBV11-2 to TRBJ2-3; 9 bases align to TRBD2. The trim removed 0 bases at V and 4 bases at J, leaving 8 bases unmatched. The CDR3 is 17 residues long. The germline V gene encodes CDR1 SGHAT and CDR2 FQNNGV. The CDR3 sequence is CASSLEAAGGAADTQYF. CDR3 nucleotide sequence: TGTGCCAGCAGCTTAGAGGCAGCGGGAGGTGCGGCAGATACGCAGTATTTT.

This clone was counted between two and nine times. This chain links TRBV6-6 with TRBJ2-3; 10 bases match TRBD1. Looked up from germline, CDR1 is MNHNY and CDR2 is SVGAGI (reference sequence). V lost 6 bases and J lost 4; bases outside the gene matches: 7. The CDR3 is 15 amino acids. The CDR3 loop is CASSKDRGGPDTQYF. CDR3 in DNA: TGTGCCAGCAGCAAGGACAGGGGGGGACCAGATACGCAGTATTTT.

V is TRBV5-5 and J is TRBJ1-4; D is ambiguous. CDR1 is SGHKS, CDR2 YYEKEE, per germline (reference sequence). The CDR3 is 13 residues long. Deletions cut 0 bases from V and 12 bases from J, with 12 bases between. CDR3 nucleotide sequence: TGTGCCAGCAGCTTGGCGTGGCAAGTAGAACTGTTTTTT. Translated, it gives CASSLAWQVELFF.

The chain has TRBV18 and TRBJ2-5; tentatively, D is TRBD1 (5 bases). Trimming shortened V by 3 bases and J by 5 bases, and 10 bases separated the two germline ends. Looked up from germline, CDR1 is KGHSH and CDR2 is LQKENI. CDR3 length: 13 amino acids. The CDR3 sequence: CASSPGHMETQYF. Written as DNA, the CDR3 is TGTGCCAGCTCACCCGGACACATGGAGACCCAGTACTTC.

The rearrangement links TRBV4-2 to TRBJ1-2; 10 bases align to TRBD1. This CDR3 is 16 amino acids long. Trimming at V came to 5 bases and at J to 4 bases, leaving 10 bases not matched to a gene. Germline V CDR1 and CDR2: LGHNA, YNFKEQ. Here the CDR3 DNA reads TGTGCCAGCAGCTCCCTAGCGGGACAGGGGCCCTATGGCTACACCTTC. This sequence encodes CASSSLAGQGPYGYTF.

V and J are TRBV5-6 and TRBJ1-2; D call uncertain. Looked up from germline, CDR1 is SGHDT and CDR2 is YYEEEE. The CDR3 sequence is 12 residues long. V was pared by 0 bases and J by 7 bases, with 7 bases between. In DNA, the CDR3 is TGTGCCAGCAGCTTGGGTGGACTTGGCTACACCTTC. Its translation: CASSLGGLGYTF.

J is TRBJ1-5 and V is TRBV28, with TRBD1 matching over 9 bases. Germline V CDR1 and CDR2: MDHEN, SYDVKM. There are 15 residues in the CDR3. V was clipped by 6 bases and J by 4 bases; unmatched bases: 7. DNA of the CDR3: TGTGCCAGCAGATCGCCGGGACAGGGAAATCAGCCCCAGCATTTT. This sequence encodes CASRSPGQGNQPQHF.

V and J are TRBV28 and TRBJ1-2; no clear D. The CDR3 covers 14 residues. With 3 bases removed from V and 6 bases from J, the gap between germline ends came to 14 bases. CDR1 MDHEN and CDR2 SYDVKM come from the germline V gene. The CDR3 spells CASSLIGIRDGYTF. CDR3 sequence (DNA): TGTGCCAGCAGTTTGATTGGGATCCGGGATGGCTACACCTTC.

The rearrangement joins TRBV5-1 to TRBJ2-3, with TRBD1 as a possible D gene (6 bases). The V end was cut by 3 bases, the J end by 5 bases, with 7 bases between. The CDR3 is made up of 12 amino acids. The germline V gene encodes CDR1 SGHRS and CDR2 YFSETQ. CDR3 in amino acids: CASSSGEDTQYF. In nucleotides, the CDR3 is TGCGCCAGCAGCTCAGGGGAAGATACGCAGTATTTT.

This chain connects TRBV29-1 to TRBJ2-7, with 9 bases lining up with TRBD2. This CDR3 is built from 15 residues. Germline loops: CDR1 SQVTM, CDR2 ANQGSEA. V dropped 7 bases and J dropped 2; count of bases not matched to a gene: 12. CDR3 residues: CSGSGRPLPAYEQYF. DNA for the CDR3: TGCAGCGGGAGCGGGAGGCCCCTACCCGCCTACGAGCAGTACTTC.

This clone was counted ten times or more. Other DNA sequences in the same sample also yield this CDR3. The CDR3 region has the DNA TGTGCCAGCAGCCAGCCCGGACAGCGAAATTATGGCTACACCTTC. Translating gives CASSQPGQRNYGYTF. This rearrangement joins TRBV4-2 to TRBJ1-2; D possibly corresponds to TRBD1 (6 bases). The CDR3 runs 15 residues. Germline CDR1 is LGHNA and CDR2 is YNFKEQ. With 3 bases removed from V and 5 bases from J, the gap between germline ends came to 16 bases.